This T cell receptor beta chain was recorded in a study of identical twins. TCRdb recomputed calls from the 5' RACE reads with MiXCR, one row per CDR3 protein. Seen here are 690,000 or so distinct CDR3 sequences, more than 6.5% observed once, and the top ten hold 0.8% to 1%. The CDR3 runs to 15 residues. CDR1 is MGHRA, CDR2 YSYEKL, per germline. V lost 6 bases and J lost 4, with 18 bases in between. This clonotype was seen a handful of times. This same sample was also part of a study on yellow fever vaccine responses in identical twins.

The origin of this receptor is a woman between 18 and 29 years old in good health. The V call is TRBV4-1, the J call TRBJ2-5; weak D call: TRBD2 (6 bases). The sequenced material came from PBMCs. The CDR3 protein is CASSSTGESLETQYF. DNA of the CDR3: TGCGCCAGCAGTTCTACGGGGGAGTCACTAGAGACCCAGTACTTC.